This note documents a single TCR beta chain sequence. Its matching antigen is unknown. The CDR3 consists of 19 residues. These data are taken from a study of beta chain features in type 1 diabetes. Study background: All samples combined gave 107,917,701 sorted cells for examination.

Study conclusions and caveats: A moderate, significant TCRB CDR3 shortening appeared in type 1 diabetes across four CD4+ subsets.

The authors reverse transcribed all of the isolated RNA, so sequencing captured expressed TCRB transcripts. Assay: immunoSEQ multiplex PCR; the TCRdb copy retains only in-frame clones and omits some. Of over 700,000 clones in the sample, 15% to 20% are singletons; the top ten hold 0.023%. The chain carries TRBV21-1 and TRBJ2-2; the table's TRBD1 call for D was not verified on the DNA. TRBV21-1 is termed a pseudogene. Sequencing was done on a sample of naive CD4+ T cells from blood. This clonotype originated in a woman aged 18-29 years in good health. CDR3 coding DNA: TGTGCCAGCAGCAAGAGCCGGGACAGGGAGAAAGTCGGTACCGGGGAGCTGTTTTTT. It translates to CASSKSRDREKVGTGELFF.